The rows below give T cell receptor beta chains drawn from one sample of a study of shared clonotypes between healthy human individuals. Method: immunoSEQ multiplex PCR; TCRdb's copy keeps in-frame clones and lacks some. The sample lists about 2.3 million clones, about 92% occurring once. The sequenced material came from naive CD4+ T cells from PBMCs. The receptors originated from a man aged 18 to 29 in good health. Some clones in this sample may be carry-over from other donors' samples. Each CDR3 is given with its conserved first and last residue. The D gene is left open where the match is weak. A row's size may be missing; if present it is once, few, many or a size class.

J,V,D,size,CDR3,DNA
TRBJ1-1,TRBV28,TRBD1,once,CASTPLGATGLNTEAFF,TGTGCCAGCACCCCGCTGGGGGCGACAGGGTTGAACACTGAAGCTTTCTTT
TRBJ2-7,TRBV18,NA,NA,CASSEGMVGYEQYF,TGTGCCAGCTCAGAGGGGATGGTCGGCTACGAGCAGTACTTC
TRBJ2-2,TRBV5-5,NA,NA,CASSLTLTNTGELFF,TGTGCCAGCAGCTTGACTTTGACGAACACCGGGGAGCTGTTTTTT
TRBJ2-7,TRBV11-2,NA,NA,CASSPGGTVPYEQYF,TGTGCCAGCAGCCCAGGGGGGACAGTTCCCTACGAGCAGTACTTC
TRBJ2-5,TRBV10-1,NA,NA,CASSRGSRETQYF,TGCGCCAGTTCTCGGGGGAGTCGCGAGACCCAGTACTTC
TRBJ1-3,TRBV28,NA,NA,CASRTSGNTIYF,TGTGCCAGCAGGACTTCTGGAAACACCATATATTTT
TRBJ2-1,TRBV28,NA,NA,CASRRRDAAFNEQFF,TGTGCCAGCAGGCGACGGGACGCTGCCTTCAATGAGCAGTTCTTC
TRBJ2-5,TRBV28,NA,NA,CASRKSGVETQYF,TGTGCCAGCAGAAAATCAGGGGTAGAGACCCAGTACTTC
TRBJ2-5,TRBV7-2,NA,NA,CASSLSNSETQYF,TGTGCCAGCAGCTTGAGCAATTCGGAGACCCAGTACTTC
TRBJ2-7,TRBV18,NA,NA,CASSPPGGAGLEQYF,TGTGCCAGCTCACCACCAGGAGGTGCTGGACTCGAGCAGTACTTC
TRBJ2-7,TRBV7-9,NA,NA,CASSRSGTYEQYF,TGTGCCAGCAGCCGCTCAGGGACCTACGAGCAGTACTTC
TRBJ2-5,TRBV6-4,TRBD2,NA,CASSGTMGETQYF,TGTGCCAGCAGCGGGACTATGGGAGAGACCCAGTACTTC
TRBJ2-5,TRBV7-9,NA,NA,CASSLEGTQYF,TGTGCCAGCAGCCTCGAGGGGACCCAGTACTTC
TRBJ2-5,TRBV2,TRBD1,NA,CASVLGQPGETQYF,TGTGCCAGCGTTTTGGGACAGCCGGGAGAGACCCAGTACTTC
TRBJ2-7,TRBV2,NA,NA,CASSRSRGTYEQYF,TGTGCCAGCAGTCGTTCTAGGGGGACCTACGAGCAGTACTTC
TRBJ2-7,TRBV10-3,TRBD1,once,CAISPGQGIYEQYF,TGTGCCATCAGCCCGGGACAGGGAATCTACGAGCAGTACTTC
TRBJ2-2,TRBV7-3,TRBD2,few,CASSLTSGANTGELFF,TGTGCCAGCAGCTTAACTAGCGGGGCGAACACCGGGGAGCTGTTTTTT
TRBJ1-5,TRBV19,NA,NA,CASTNSPPGAVGQPQHF,TGTGCCAGTACCAATTCCCCTCCTGGGGCAGTAGGTCAGCCCCAGCATTTT
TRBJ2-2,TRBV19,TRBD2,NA,CASRTGTRNTGELFF,TGTGCCAGTAGGACCGGGACTAGAAACACCGGGGAGCTGTTTTTT
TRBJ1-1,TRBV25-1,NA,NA,CASSEWGRVNTEAFF,TGTGCCAGCAGTGAATGGGGCAGGGTAAACACTGAAGCTTTCTTT
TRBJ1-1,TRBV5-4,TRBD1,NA,CASSSAGQLNTEAFF,TGTGCCAGCAGCTCCGCGGGACAGCTGAACACTGAAGCTTTCTTT
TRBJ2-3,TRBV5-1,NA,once,CASSLARLDSTDTQYF,TGCGCCAGCAGCTTGGCTCGACTAGATAGCACAGATACGCAGTATTTT
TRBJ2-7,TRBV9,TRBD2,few,CASSVAGTRGYEQYF,TGTGCCAGCAGCGTAGCTGGGACTAGGGGCTACGAGCAGTACTTC
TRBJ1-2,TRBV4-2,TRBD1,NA,CASSPRTGEVSRGYTF,TGTGCCAGCAGCCCCCGGACAGGGGAAGTCTCCCGCGGCTACACCTTC
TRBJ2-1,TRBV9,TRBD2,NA,CASSRSGSFINEQFF,TGTGCCAGCAGCCGGAGCGGGAGCTTTATCAATGAGCAGTTCTTC
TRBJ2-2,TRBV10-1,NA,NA,CATSREMNTGELFF,TGCGCCACCTCCAGGGAGATGAACACCGGGGAGCTGTTTTTT
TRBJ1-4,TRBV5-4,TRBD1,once,CASSQRTGPGEKLFF,TGTGCCAGCAGCCAGCGGACAGGGCCAGGGGAAAAACTGTTTTTT
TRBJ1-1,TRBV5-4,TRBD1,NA,CASSPRDRGNTEAFF,TGTGCCAGCAGCCCTCGGGACAGGGGGAACACTGAAGCTTTCTTT
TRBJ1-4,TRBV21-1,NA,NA,CASSKQGEDELFF,TGTGCCAGCAGCAAACAGGGAGAGGATGAACTGTTTTTT
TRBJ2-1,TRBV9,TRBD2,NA,CASSVVSGSHNEQFF,TGTGCCAGCAGCGTAGTCAGCGGGAGTCACAATGAGCAGTTCTTC
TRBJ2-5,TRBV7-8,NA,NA,CASSLKWRGDQETQYF,TGTGCCAGCAGCTTAAAGTGGCGAGGGGACCAAGAGACCCAGTACTTC
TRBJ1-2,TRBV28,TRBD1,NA,CASSSLQGDIGGYTF,TGTGCCAGCAGTTCCCTTCAGGGGGACATTGGTGGCTACACCTTC
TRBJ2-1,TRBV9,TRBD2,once,CASSVGGGRSSYNEQFF,TGTGCCAGCAGCGTAGGAGGCGGGAGGAGCTCCTACAATGAGCAGTTCTTC
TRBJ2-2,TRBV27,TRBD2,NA,CASSFSLRLAGEDGELFF,TGTGCCAGCAGTTTTTCCCTACGGCTAGCGGGAGAGGACGGGGAGCTGTTTTTT
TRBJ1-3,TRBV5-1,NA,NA,CASSIRPQGKSGNTIYF,TGCGCCAGCAGCATACGACCTCAGGGTAAATCTGGAAACACCATATATTTT
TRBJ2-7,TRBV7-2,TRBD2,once,CASSLVGGTSGKRYEQYF,TGTGCCAGCAGCTTAGTAGGGGGGACTAGCGGGAAAAGGTACGAGCAGTACTTC
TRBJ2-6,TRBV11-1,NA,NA,CASSIGGANVLTF,TGTGCCAGCAGCATTGGGGGGGCCAACGTCCTGACTTTC
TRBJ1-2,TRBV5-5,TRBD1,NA,CASSFRGVSSYGYTF,TGTGCCAGCAGCTTCAGGGGGGTGAGTAGCTATGGCTACACCTTC
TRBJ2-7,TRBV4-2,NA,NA,CASSQDGGQQYF,TGTGCCAGCAGCCAAGATGGGGGGCAGCAGTACTTC
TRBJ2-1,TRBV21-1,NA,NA,CASSEAGSKGPRCNEQFF,TGTGCCAGCAGCGAGGCTGGCAGCAAGGGTCCCCGTTGCAATGAGCAGTTCTTC
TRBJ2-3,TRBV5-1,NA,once,CASSLVPGSDTQYF,TGCGCCAGCAGCTTGGTTCCAGGGTCAGATACGCAGTATTTT
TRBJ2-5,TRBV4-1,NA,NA,CASSRGPQETQYF,TGCGCCAGCAGCCGAGGACCTCAAGAGACCCAGTACTTC
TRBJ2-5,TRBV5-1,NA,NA,CASSFAETQYF,TGCGCCAGCAGCTTCGCGGAGACCCAGTACTTC
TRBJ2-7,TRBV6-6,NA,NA,CASSPPFAYEQYF,TGTGCCAGCAGTCCCCCTTTTGCCTACGAGCAGTACTTC
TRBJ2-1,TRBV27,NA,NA,CASLPPGAYNEQFF,TGTGCCAGCCTCCCGCCGGGGGCCTACAATGAGCAGTTCTTC
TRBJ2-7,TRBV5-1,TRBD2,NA,CASSLGGLAGGLTYEQYF,TGCGCCAGCAGCTTGGGGGGACTAGCGGGAGGCCTTACCTACGAGCAGTACTTC
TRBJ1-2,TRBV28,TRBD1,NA,CASSWDRGADYGYTF,TGTGCCAGCAGTTGGGACAGGGGGGCGGACTATGGCTACACCTTC
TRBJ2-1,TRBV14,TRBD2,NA,CASSLLAGVVRGNEQFF,TGTGCCAGCAGCTTACTAGCGGGAGTAGTTAGGGGCAATGAGCAGTTCTTC
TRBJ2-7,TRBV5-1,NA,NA,CASSLADSGPGYEQYF,TGCGCCAGCAGCTTGGCCGACAGCGGGCCGGGTTACGAGCAGTACTTC
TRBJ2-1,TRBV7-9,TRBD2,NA,CASSAGGEQFF,TGTGCCAGCAGCGCGGGGGGTGAGCAGTTCTTC
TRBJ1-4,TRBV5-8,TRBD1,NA,CASSFEPRDRGQKLFF,TGTGCCAGCAGCTTCGAGCCTCGGGACAGGGGGCAAAAACTGTTTTTT
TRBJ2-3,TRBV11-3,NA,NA,CASGGDSNRTDTQYF,TGTGCCAGCGGAGGGGACAGTAACCGCACAGATACGCAGTATTTT
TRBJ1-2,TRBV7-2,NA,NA,CASSSLGDGYTF,TGTGCCAGCAGCTCATTGGGGGATGGCTACACCTTC
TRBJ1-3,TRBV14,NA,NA,CASSQDVRYSGNTIYF,TGTGCCAGCAGCCAAGATGTCCGTTACTCTGGAAACACCATATATTTT
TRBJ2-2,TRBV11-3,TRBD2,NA,CASSLAGWTSGRNTGELFF,TGTGCCAGCAGCTTAGCGGGTTGGACTAGCGGGCGTAACACCGGGGAGCTGTTTTTT
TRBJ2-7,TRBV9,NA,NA,CASSVGRGGPYEQYF,TGTGCCAGCAGCGTAGGGAGGGGGGGCCCCTACGAGCAGTACTTC
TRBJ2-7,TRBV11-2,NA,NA,CASSWSSPYEQYF,TGTGCCAGCAGCTGGAGCTCGCCCTACGAGCAGTACTTC
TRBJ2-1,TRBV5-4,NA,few,CASSLENEQFF,TGTGCCAGCAGCTTGGAGAATGAGCAGTTCTTC